The 21 T cell receptor beta chains below were found in one sample sequenced in a study of beta chain features in type 1 diabetes. Reverse transcription of all isolated RNA meant that expressed TCRB transcripts were sequenced. Produced via immunoSEQ multiplex PCR; TCRdb's table is partial and in-frame only. The sample includes about 270,000 clones, 11% to 15% of them seen just once. Source material: naive CD4+ T cells from blood. The receptors were gathered from a woman in her 40s in good health.

The chain links TRBV18 to TRBJ2-7; 8 nucleotides align to TRBD1. Trimming took 3 bases from V and 2 from J; bases not matched to a gene: 3. This CDR3 has 14 amino acids. CDR1 and CDR2 (germline): KGHSH, LQKENI. DNA for the CDR3: TGTGCCAGCTCACCCCGACAGGGGCCCTACGAGCAGTACTTC. Protein product: CASSPRQGPYEQYF.

The J gene is TRBJ1-1, the V gene TRBV5-1, with D hard to call. There are 13 residues in the CDR3. CDR1 is SGHRS and CDR2 is YFSETQ in the germline V gene. The germline V and J ends were trimmed by 0 bases and 0 bases, with 3 bases remaining between them. As DNA, the CDR3 is TGCGCCAGCAGCTTGGGGCTGAACACTGAAGCTTTCTTT. It is translated as CASSLGLNTEAFF.

This clone has just a few counts. This chain links TRBV7-2 with TRBJ2-3; D may be TRBD2 (7 bases). CDR1 SGHTA and CDR2 FQGNSA come from the germline V gene. V lost 5 bases and J 0 bases, leaving 18 bases between the germline ends. This CDR3 comprises 17 residues. The DNA of the CDR3 is TGTGCCAGCAGCATTGCGGGGGCAGCGATCAGCACAGATACGCAGTATTTT. Translation: CASSIAGAAISTDTQYF.

V gene TRBV5-1 combines with J gene TRBJ1-1; D unclear. The V gene's germline CDR1 is SGHRS and CDR2 YFSETQ. This CDR3 has 15 residues. V gave up 0 bases and J gave up 0 bases, with 9 bases separating them. Written as DNA, the CDR3 is TGCGCCAGCAGCTTGGGGGCCGCCATGAACACTGAAGCTTTCTTT. It is translated as CASSLGAAMNTEAFF.

The chain has TRBV29-1 and TRBJ1-2, with D unresolved. V lost 3 bases and J 5 bases, leaving 13 bases between the germline ends. CDR3 size: 13 residues. Germline loops: CDR1 SQVTM, CDR2 ANQGSEA. The CDR3, as DNA: TGCAGCGTTGATGAGGGAGGGAGATATGGCTACACCTTC. Its protein product is CSVDEGGRYGYTF.

CDR3 protein: CASGLVRDSPAFF. The CDR3 DNA reads TGTGCTAGTGGTTTGGTACGCGACAGTCCAGCTTTCTTT. The chain is built from TRBV12-5 and TRBJ1-1; perhaps TRBD1 as D (5 bases). V gave up 0 bases and J gave up 10 bases, with 12 bases separating them. In germline, CDR1 is LGHNT, CDR2 FRNRAP. The CDR3 is 13 residues long.

This chain uses TRBV7-6 with TRBJ2-2; tentatively, D is TRBD1 (6 bases). The CDR3 contains 16 residues. Deletions cut 3 bases from V and 6 bases from J, with 17 bases between. CDR1 is SGHVS, CDR2 FNYEAQ, per germline. The chain's CDR3 is CASSFHPTGWPGELFF. In DNA, the CDR3 is TGTGCCAGCAGCTTTCACCCCACAGGGTGGCCCGGGGAGCTGTTTTTT.

This clone occurred a few times. The rearrangement links TRBV11-2 to TRBJ2-7; 8 bases are a match to TRBD1. The CDR3 spans 14 residues. CDR1 is SGHAT and CDR2 is FQNNGV in the germline V gene. The trim removed 8 bases at V and 4 bases at J, leaving 10 bases unmatched. Here the CDR3 reads CASQTTDRVYEQYF. CDR3 sequence (DNA): TGTGCCAGCCAAACCACGGACAGGGTATACGAGCAGTACTTC. Supplemented by reference TRBV11-2 and TRBJ2-7, the full variable domain reads EAGVAQSPRYKIIEKRQSVAFWCNPISGHATLYWYQQILGQGPKLLIQFQNNGVVDDSQLPKDRFSAERLKGVDSTLKIQPAKLEDSAVYLCASQTTDRVYEQYFGPGTRLTVT.

The table lists this clone with a few counts. V is TRBV7-9 and J is TRBJ2-3; 12 bases are a match to TRBD2. Germline trimming cut 0 bases from V and 2 bases from J; bases unmatched to any gene: 3. The CDR3 is 17 residues long. Germline V gives CDR1 SEHNR, CDR2 FQNEAQ (reference sequence). The chain's CDR3 is CASSLAGLAGTTDTQYF. The CDR3 DNA reads as TGTGCCAGCAGCTTAGCCGGACTAGCGGGGACCACAGATACGCAGTATTTT.

This clone was detected only a few times. The rearrangement links TRBV5-1 to TRBJ2-7, with a possible D match to TRBD2 (6 bases). V was trimmed by 3 bases and J by 3 bases, leaving 16 bases between them. The CDR3 spans 15 residues. CDR1 and CDR2 (germline): SGHRS, YFSETQ. This CDR3 is CASSYSRDGSYEQYF. The CDR3 coding sequence is TGCGCCAGCAGCTATTCCCGGGACGGGAGCTACGAGCAGTACTTC.

The sample holds a few counts of this clone. V and J are TRBV6-5 and TRBJ2-7, with 7 bases matching TRBD1. The CDR3 runs to 11 residues. Germline loops: CDR1 MNHEY, CDR2 SVGAGI. With V trimmed by 8 bases and J by 12 bases, 10 bases remained unmatched. The CDR3 bases are TGTGCCAGCGCCCAAGGGGGCAGACGGTACTTC. Amino acid sequence: CASAQGGRRYF.

This clone occurred a few times. The chain has TRBV5-1 and TRBJ2-5; 10 nucleotides agree with TRBD2. V dropped 0 bases and J dropped 5; count of bases not matched to a gene: 4. CDR3 length: 15 residues. Germline V gene sequence: CDR1 SGHRS, CDR2 YFSETQ. The CDR3 nucleotides read TGCGCCAGCAGCTTGGTAGCGGGGGGCGATGAGACCCAGTACTTC. Translating it yields CASSLVAGGDETQYF.

This clone came up a few times. The gene calls are TRBV29-1 and TRBJ1-4; 9 nucleotides agree with TRBD1. The V and J ends lost 2 bases and 6 bases, in that order; junction bases with no gene match: 4. This CDR3 spans 14 amino acids. Germline V gene sequence: CDR1 SQVTM, CDR2 ANQGSEA. This CDR3 is CSVEPTGGDEKLFF. DNA of the CDR3: TGCAGCGTTGAACCGACAGGGGGTGATGAAAAACTGTTTTTT.

The gene calls are TRBV18 and TRBJ1-6; 7 bases map to TRBD1. Trimming cost V 6 bases and J 7 bases; bases outside gene matches: 15. This CDR3 has 17 amino acids. Per the germline V gene, CDR1 is KGHSH and CDR2 is LQKENI. CDR3 sequence reads: CASSPPGGSQGNSPLHF. The CDR3 DNA reads as TGTGCCAGCTCCCCTCCCGGCGGCTCACAGGGGAATTCACCCCTCCACTTT.

Here the CDR3 reads CASSLQGGTNYGYTF. CDR3 DNA: TGTGCCAGCAGCCTACAGGGGGGGACTAACTATGGCTACACCTTC. The genes are TRBV7-6 and TRBJ1-2, with 8 bases fitting TRBD1. The junction had 5 bases not matched to a gene; V was cut back by 5 bases and J by 0 bases. The germline V gene has CDR1 SGHVS and CDR2 FNYEAQ. The CDR3 spans 15 residues.

This clone showed up just a few times. The chain joins TRBV4-3 to TRBJ2-3; 13 nucleotides align to TRBD2. The CDR3 has 16 amino acids. CDR1 is LGHNA, CDR2 YSLEER, per germline. The ends lost 0 bases at V and 4 bases at J; junction bases unmatched: 1. CDR3 protein: CASSQDGTSGADTQYF. DNA of the CDR3: TGCGCCAGCAGCCAAGATGGGACTAGCGGGGCAGATACGCAGTATTTT.

As DNA, the CDR3 is TGCGCCAGCAGCCTACCCGGGGCTAGCGGAGAAAACATTCAGTACTTC. This codes for CASSLPGASGENIQYF. The chain links TRBV5-1 to TRBJ2-4; TRBD2 aligns across 7 bases. Germline CDR1 reads SGHRS; CDR2 reads YFSETQ. V dropped 4 bases and J dropped 5; count of bases not matched to a gene: 12. This CDR3 region has 16 residues.

This clone was recorded a few times. The chain uses TRBV7-9 and TRBJ1-5; D is undetermined. Trimming left V 5 bases short and J 7 bases short, with 12 bases between. CDR1 and CDR2 (germline): SEHNR, FQNEAQ (reference sequence). CDR3 length: 13 amino acids. CDR3 in DNA: TGTGCCAGCAGCCCAACCACGGGGCAGCCCCAGCATTTT. Translated: CASSPTTGQPQHF. The complete variable domain, with remaining parts taken from reference TRBV7-9 and TRBJ1-5, reads DTGVSQNPRHKITKRGQNVTFRCDPISEHNRLYWYRQTLGQGPEFLTYFQNEAQLEKSRLLSDRFSAERPKGSFSTLEIQRTEQGDSAMYLCASSPTTGQPQHFGDGTRLSIL.

This clone has more than one count but fewer than ten. CDR3 region: CASSFSVATGEIDNEQFF. As DNA, the CDR3 is TGTGCCAGCAGCTTTAGTGTAGCCACAGGGGAGATAGACAATGAGCAGTTCTTC. The chain carries TRBV7-9 and TRBJ2-1, with 7 bases identical to TRBD1. Germline assignment: CDR1 SEHNR and CDR2 FQNEAQ (reference sequence). This CDR3 is built from 18 residues. V was clipped by 3 bases and J by 5 bases; unmatched bases: 16.

The chain recombines TRBV5-6 with TRBJ1-6; TRBD1 matches at 8 bases. Germline values: CDR1 SGHDT, CDR2 YYEEEE. CDR3 length: 14 residues. With 2 bases clipped from V and 10 bases from J, the junction kept 5 bases outside the gene matches. CDR3 in DNA: TGTGCCAGCAGCTTTAATACAGGGGGATCACCCCTCCACTTT. Encoded protein: CASSFNTGGSPLHF.

This clone showed up just a few times. The same CDR3 also results from other DNA sequences found in this sample. The chain couples TRBV5-1 to TRBJ1-1; no reliable D call. The CDR3 spans 13 residues. Trimming shortened V by 0 bases and J by 2 bases, and 5 bases separated the two germline ends. The germline CDR1 and CDR2 sequences are SGHRS and YFSETQ. Written as DNA, the CDR3 is TGCGCCAGCAGCTTGGACACAAACACTGAAGCTTTCTTT. Translation: CASSLDTNTEAFF.